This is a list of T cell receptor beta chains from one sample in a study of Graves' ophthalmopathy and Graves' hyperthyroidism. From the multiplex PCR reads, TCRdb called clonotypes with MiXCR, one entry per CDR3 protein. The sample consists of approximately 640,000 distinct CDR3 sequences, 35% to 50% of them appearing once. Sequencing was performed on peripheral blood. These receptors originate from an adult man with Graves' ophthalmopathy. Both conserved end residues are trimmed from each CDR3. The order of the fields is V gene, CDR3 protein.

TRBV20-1,SARVGHTYEQY
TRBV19,ASTGLAEPGANVLT
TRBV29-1,SSGDRGPYEQY
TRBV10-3,AISPGVVGGMKYEQY
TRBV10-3,AISQYQRIKETQY
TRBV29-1,SVGETGIQPQH
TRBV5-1,ASSPGHGQETQY
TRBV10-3,ATGRQGAPAGELF
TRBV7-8,ASSFRAGNGETQY
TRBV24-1,AWSIAGNQPQH
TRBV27,AIRGTNYEQY
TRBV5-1,ASSVRGRRGTEAF
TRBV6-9,ASSYSTYWTGLNSPLH
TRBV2,ASSLGQGEYSNQPQH
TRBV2,ASSARTSTDTQY
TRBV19,ASSAGDGANVLT
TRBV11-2,ASGSGASNQPQH
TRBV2,ASSGTATYEQY
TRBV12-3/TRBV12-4,ASRRTGVPSYGYT
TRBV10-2,ASSESTSLTETQY
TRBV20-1,SARGRLGSYEQY
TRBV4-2,ASSQAGVGNEQY
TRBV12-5,ASGSKPIGQGSNSPLH
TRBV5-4,ASSLAANQETQY
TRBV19,ASSSPSKREAF
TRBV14,ASSQRRGRALLETQY
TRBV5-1,ASSLKGTGYGYT
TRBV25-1,ASVSGAKYEQY
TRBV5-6,ANSHGQGNYGYT
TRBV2,ASSQGREQPQH
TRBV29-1,SGTNTEETQY
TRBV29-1,SLEGVSYEQY
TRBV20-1,SARDLRTPF
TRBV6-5,ASSYSGGTYEQY
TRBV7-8,ASSPTGGSYTGELF
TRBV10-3,AISLTLPGQGHAF
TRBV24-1,ATSDRGGTGAGYT
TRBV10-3,ASSTPGTDTQY
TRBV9,ASSQVSPGAGSPLH
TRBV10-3,AIGLPGRGTSGNTIY
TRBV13,ASSFFGGSSYNSPLH